This T cell receptor beta chain derives from a study of cytomegalovirus exposure and HLA in healthy donors. Looking at the study overall: As an earlier analysis found, about 179 million T cells yielded around 110 million unique TCR beta sequences. Most genotyped donors, over 70% of more than 300, had Caucasian-associated genetic ancestry. Study-wide results and limits: Follow-up analysis later connected one missense variant in DCLRE1C with trimming of TCR beta V- and J-genes.

The CDR3 is 14 amino acids. The germline gives CDR1 MNHEY, CDR2 SMNVEV (reference sequence). V trimming: 7 bases; J trimming: 9 bases; junction bases outside the gene matches: 11. The PCR contained 60 Vbeta and 13 Jbeta primers. Data came from immunoSEQ multiplex PCR; TCRdb stores just in-frame clones and leaves some out. Of roughly 140,000 clones listed, roughly 80% are singletons. As concerns this clone: The antigen is unknown.

The chain links TRBV27 to TRBJ2-3; TRBD2 matches at 9 bases. The TCR was taken from a boy aged 2 to 10 in good health and CMV-seronegative. Sequencing input: PBMCs. CDR3 sequence: CASKFAGGPGTQYF. The DNA for the CDR3 is TGTGCCAGCAAGTTTGCGGGAGGGCCGGGGACGCAGTATTTT.